The present entry profiles one T cell receptor (beta chain) with its context. Its antigen remains unidentified. Within the sample, other DNA sequences also encode this same CDR3. cDNA prepared by RNA extraction and subsequent reverse transcription served as the template for sequencing. Produced via immunoSEQ multiplex PCR; TCRdb's table is partial and in-frame only. The sample has 140,000 or so clones; 62% are singletons. Germline V CDR1 and CDR2: SGHDT, YYEEEE. The CDR3 covers 12 residues. The germline V and J ends were trimmed by 0 bases and 2 bases, with 0 bases remaining between them. This specimen belongs to a study of CD8+ T cells in alopecia areata. Study-level results: Shared TCR sequences were less clear between patients than in mice, possibly partly from HLA diversity. Lesional scalp, notably in alopecia totalis/universalis, had clonality above that of normal scalp. Scalp samples also yield sequences of resident alphabeta T cells from normal skin.

The chain recombines TRBV5-6 with TRBJ1-5; D call uncertain. Material: CD8+ T cells sorted from blood. The origin of this receptor is a human donor in good health. This CDR3 reads CASSLGNQPQHF. The CDR3 region has the DNA TGTGCCAGCAGCTTGGGCAATCAGCCCCAGCATTTT.